This is a list of T cell receptor beta chains from one sample in a study of blood T cell repertoires in COVID-19. Profiled with immunoSEQ multiplex PCR; TCRdb holds only in-frame clones, not every one. The top ten clones hold 28% of a sample with more than 50,000 clones, roughly 74% of them seen once. Sequencing input: peripheral blood. The receptors stem from a woman of 80 years or more with acute or convalescent COVID-19. Each CDR3 is given with its conserved first and last residue.

>TRBJ1-3|TRBV2
CASSPLEPSGNTIYF
>TRBJ1-1|TRBV28
CASSFQGLNTEAFF
>TRBJ2-3|TRBV7-2
CASSSQVLAGGVTDTQYF
>TRBJ2-7|TRBV28
CASNPSGEAREQYF
>TRBJ2-2|TRBV10-3
CAISEWDRVEAGELFF
>TRBJ1-6|TRBV28
CASSSLDSPWSPLHF
>TRBJ2-2|TRBV11-2
CASSFRREAGELFF
>TRBJ1-2|TRBV9
CASSGGEGGFYGYTF
>TRBJ2-4|TRBV28
CASSLEYTKNIQYF
>TRBJ2-1|TRBV19
CASSIVGTSGENEQFF
>TRBJ2-1|TRBV29-1
CSVEDPFLGSYNEQFF
>TRBJ2-7|TRBV28
CASSPRTSGLSYEQYF
>TRBJ1-2|TRBV11-2
CASSLDRQRGYTF
>TRBJ2-7|TRBV15
CATSREDITYEQYF
>TRBJ2-3|TRBV2
CASSVRLAESDTQYF
>TRBJ2-7|TRBV15
CATRGDSNSYEQYF
>TRBJ2-5|TRBV7-9
CASSLAWDRRQETQYF